This TCR beta chain came from a study of T cell responses to AZD1222 COVID-19 vaccine. Study-wide results and caveats: Sampling that yielded the repertoires occurred only after the peak T cell response. Mapped onto spike, vaccine-associated CD4 TCRs spanned it and were dominant at 160-218 and 743-854. Spike-specific TCR breadth and depth rose after two AZD1222 doses.

This clone occurred once. No antigen is known for it. The method was immunoSEQ multiplex PCR; TCRdb's version includes in-frame clones alone and lacks a portion of them. The sample carries about 120,000 clones, 80% to 90% recorded once. Trimming took 2 bases from V and 4 from J, leaving 9 bases between them. Germline loops: CDR1 SGHNT, CDR2 YYREEE (reference sequence). This CDR3 spans 13 amino acids. The sequenced sample was peripheral blood, obtained on day 0 of AZD1222 vaccination. The rearrangement joins TRBV5-4 to TRBJ1-1, with TRBD1 as a possible D gene (6 bases). The source is an adult in good health. Here the CDR3 reads CASSLGGSTEAFF. The CDR3, as DNA: TGTGCCAGCAGCTTAGGGGGAAGCACTGAAGCTTTCTTT.